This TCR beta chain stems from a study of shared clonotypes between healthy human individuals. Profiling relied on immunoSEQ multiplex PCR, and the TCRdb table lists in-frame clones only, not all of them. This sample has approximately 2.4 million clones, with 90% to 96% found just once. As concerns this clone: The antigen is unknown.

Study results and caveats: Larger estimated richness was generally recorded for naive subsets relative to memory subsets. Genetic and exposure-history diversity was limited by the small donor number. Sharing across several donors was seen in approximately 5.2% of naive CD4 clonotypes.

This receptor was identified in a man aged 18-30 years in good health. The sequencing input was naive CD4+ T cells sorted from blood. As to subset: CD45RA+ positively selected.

CDR3 nucleotide sequence: TGTGCCAGCAGCCCATCCCGAGCGGGGGCCACCTACGAGCAGTACTTC. This gives the protein CASSPSRAGATYEQYF. The rearrangement links TRBV5-8 to TRBJ2-7; 8 bases agree with TRBD2. Germline V gives CDR1 SGHTS, CDR2 YDEGEE. CDR3 length equals 16 residues. V was pared by 4 bases and J by 2 bases, with 11 bases of the junction left unmatched.